This section outlines one T cell receptor (beta chain) sequence together with its context. Its matching antigen is unknown. A sample-barcoded 5' primer and a J-beta primer mix were used in a second PCR of roughly 7 to 12 cycles. TCRdb re-derived calls from the 5' RACE reads in MiXCR, one entry per CDR3 protein. This sample has 700,000 to 850,000 distinct CDR3 sequences, with roughly 50% found just once. This sample is drawn from a study of blood T cells in healthy people across ages. Regarding the study as a whole: Total diversity from one million sequenced T cells was likely underestimated.

Material: blood. This receptor was taken from an elderly man in good health.

CDR3 residues: CASSVAPSSGENIQYF. The CDR3 coding sequence is TGTGCCAGCAGCGTAGCCCCCTCGAGTGGGGAAAACATTCAGTACTTC. The chain is built from TRBV9 and TRBJ2-4, with no clear D. The CDR3 is made up of 16 amino acids. Trimming removed 0 bases from V and 5 bases from J, with 15 bases in between. Germline CDR1 reads SGDLS; CDR2 reads YYNGEE. Full variable domain (missing parts from reference TRBV9 and TRBJ2-4): DSGVTQTPKHLITATGQRVTLRCSPRSGDLSVYWYQQSLDQGLQFLIQYYNGEERAKGNILERFSAQQFPDLHSELNLSSLELGDSALYFCASSVAPSSGENIQYFGAGTRLSVL.